The 3 T cell receptor beta chains reported below all come from one sample, sequenced in a study of T cell clones after liver transplantation. Using immunoSEQ multiplex PCR, the repertoire was profiled, and TCRdb retains in-frame clones only, with some absent. This sample has about 78,000 clones, with 80% found just once. This material consisted of CD4+ T cells from blood, taken before liver transplant. All receptors derive from a human donor who received a liver transplant.

The rearrangement uses TRBV25-1 and TRBJ2-3; no definite D call. The CDR3 spans 14 residues. CDR1 is MGHDK, CDR2 SYGVNS, per germline. V was cut by 7 bases and J by 1 base, with 12 bases left in between. In nucleotides, the CDR3 is TGTGCCAGCACCCCGGCCGGCGGCACAGATACGCAGTATTTT. This gives the protein CASTPAGGTDTQYF.

As regards this clone: Other DNA sequences from this sample encode an identical CDR3 as well. This chain links TRBV5-1 with TRBJ2-3; 10 bases line up with TRBD2. The V and J ends lost 2 bases and 0 bases, in that order; junction bases with no gene match: 3. The CDR3 is 16 residues long. The germline V gene encodes CDR1 SGHRS and CDR2 YFSETQ. The DNA for the CDR3 is TGCGCCAGCAGCTTACCGGGACTAGCGAGCACAGATACGCAGTATTTT. As protein: CASSLPGLASTDTQYF.

In regard to this clone: The sample has other DNA sequences that encode this CDR3 too. The chain has TRBV18 and TRBJ1-4; 7 bases fit TRBD1. The V gene end was trimmed by 3 bases and the J gene end by 3 bases; junction bases not matched to a gene: 1. Germline V gives CDR1 KGHSH, CDR2 LQKENI. The CDR3 has 14 residues. CDR3 sequence: CASSPQGANEKLFF. CDR3 coding DNA: TGTGCCAGCTCACCTCAGGGGGCTAATGAAAAACTGTTTTTT.